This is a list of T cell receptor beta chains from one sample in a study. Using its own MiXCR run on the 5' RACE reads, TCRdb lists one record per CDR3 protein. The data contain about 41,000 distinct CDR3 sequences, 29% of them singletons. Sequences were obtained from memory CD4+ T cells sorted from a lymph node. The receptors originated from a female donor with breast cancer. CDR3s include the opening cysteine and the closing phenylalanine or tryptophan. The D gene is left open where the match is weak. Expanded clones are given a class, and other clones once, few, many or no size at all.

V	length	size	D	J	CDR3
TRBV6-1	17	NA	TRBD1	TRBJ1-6	CASSEAGQGFLYSPLHF
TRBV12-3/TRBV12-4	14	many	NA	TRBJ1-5	CASSSTVSNQPQHF
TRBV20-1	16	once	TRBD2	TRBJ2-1	CSASDVAGLAYNEQLF
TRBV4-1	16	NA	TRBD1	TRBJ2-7	CASSQDVWDRSYEQYF
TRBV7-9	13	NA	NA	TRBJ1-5	CASSFDRDQPQHF
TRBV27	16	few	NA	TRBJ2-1	CASSPRRGSSYNEQFF
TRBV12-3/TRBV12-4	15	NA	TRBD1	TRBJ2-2	CASSFKGQGTGELFF
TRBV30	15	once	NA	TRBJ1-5	CAWGMSRAGYLPQHF
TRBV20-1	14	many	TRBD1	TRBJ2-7	CSARVQGEGYEQYF
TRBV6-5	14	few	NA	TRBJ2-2	CASSYSFGSGELFF
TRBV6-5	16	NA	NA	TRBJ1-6	CASTEGGSSYNSPLHF
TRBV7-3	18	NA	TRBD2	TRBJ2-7	CASSPQPLSLGGNYEQYF
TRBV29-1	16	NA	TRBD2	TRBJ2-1	CSVEEELAGVYNEQFF
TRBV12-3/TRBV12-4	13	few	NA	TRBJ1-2	CASSFETNYGYTF
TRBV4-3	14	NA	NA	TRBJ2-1	CASSQDLSHNERFF
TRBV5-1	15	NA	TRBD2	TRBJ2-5	CASSLDGRAQETQYF
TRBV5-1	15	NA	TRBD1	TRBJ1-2	CASSWGQGRAYGYTF
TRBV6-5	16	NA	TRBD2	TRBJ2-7	CASSPGLAGTTYGQYF
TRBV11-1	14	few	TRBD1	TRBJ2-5	CASRDRDWQETQYF
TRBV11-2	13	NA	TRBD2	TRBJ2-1	CASSLIEGGLEFF
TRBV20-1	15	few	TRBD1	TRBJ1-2	CSARDPNRGAGGYTF
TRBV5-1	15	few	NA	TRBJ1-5	CASSLIPGAGQPQHF
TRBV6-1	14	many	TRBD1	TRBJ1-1	CASRRQGRNTEAFF
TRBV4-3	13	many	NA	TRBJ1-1	CASSQDRRGEAFF
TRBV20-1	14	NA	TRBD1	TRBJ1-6	CSARAGQGISPLHF
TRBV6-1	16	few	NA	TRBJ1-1	CASRTRWVSQNTEAFF
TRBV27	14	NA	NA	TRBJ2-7	CASSLVGWSYEQYF
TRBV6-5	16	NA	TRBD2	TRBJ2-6	CASSLRGSSGANVLTF
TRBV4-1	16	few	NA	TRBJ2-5	CASSQEGRALQETQYF
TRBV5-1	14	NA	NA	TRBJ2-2	CASSVTANTGELFF
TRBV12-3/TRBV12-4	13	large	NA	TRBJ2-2	CASSLSLTWELFF
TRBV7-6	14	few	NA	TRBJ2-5	CASSTSTAQETQYF
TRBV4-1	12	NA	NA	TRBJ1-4	CASSQVNEKLFF
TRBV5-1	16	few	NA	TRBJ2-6	CASSLASRLVVNVLTF